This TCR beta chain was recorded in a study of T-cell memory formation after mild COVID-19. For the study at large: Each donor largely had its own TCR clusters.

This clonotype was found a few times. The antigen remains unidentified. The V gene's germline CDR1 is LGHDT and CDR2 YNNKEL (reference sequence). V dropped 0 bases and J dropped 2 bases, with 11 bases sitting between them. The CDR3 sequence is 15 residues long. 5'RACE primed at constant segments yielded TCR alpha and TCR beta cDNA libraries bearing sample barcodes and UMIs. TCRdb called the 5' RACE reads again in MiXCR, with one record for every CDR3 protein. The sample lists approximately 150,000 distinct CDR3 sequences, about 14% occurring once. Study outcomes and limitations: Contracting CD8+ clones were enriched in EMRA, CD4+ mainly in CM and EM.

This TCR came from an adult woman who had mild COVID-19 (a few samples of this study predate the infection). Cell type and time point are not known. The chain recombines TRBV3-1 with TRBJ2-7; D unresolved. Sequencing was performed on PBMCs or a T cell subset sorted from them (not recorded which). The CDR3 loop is CASSQDGRITYEQYF. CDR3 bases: TGTGCCAGCAGCCAAGATGGCAGGATAACCTACGAGCAGTACTTC.